The 3 T cell receptor beta chains in this list originate from one sample, sequenced in a study of shared clonotypes between healthy human individuals. The assay was immunoSEQ multiplex PCR, and TCRdb's table has in-frame clones only and misses some. The table lists about 490,000 clones, approximately 80% of them singletons, with under 15% in the top ten. The material sequenced was PBMCs. All receptors derive from a woman in her 40s in good health. Some clones in this sample may be carry-over from other donors' samples.

In DNA form, the CDR3 reads TGTGCCAGCAGCATACAGGAATACTATGGCTACACCTTC. Translating gives CASSIQEYYGYTF. This rearrangement joins TRBV6-6 to TRBJ1-2, with D possibly TRBD1 on 5 matching bases. From germline, CDR1 is MNHNY and CDR2 SVGAGI (reference sequence). The V end was cut by 6 bases, the J end by 3 bases, with 11 bases between. The CDR3 is 13 amino acids.

J is TRBJ2-5 and V is TRBV2, with D perhaps matching TRBD2 (5 bases). Trimming cost V 5 bases and J 5 bases, with 15 bases left between them. The CDR3 has 14 amino acids. CDR1 and CDR2 from the germline V gene are SNHLY and FYNNEI. The CDR3 DNA is TGTGCCAGCAGTACCGGACTGGCCCGGGAGACCCAGTACTTC. It encodes CASSTGLARETQYF.

This clone was seen a handful of times. This rearrangement joins TRBV7-2 to TRBJ1-2, with unresolved D. The germline V gene encodes CDR1 SGHTA and CDR2 FQGNSA. Trimming took 5 bases from V and 8 from J, leaving 24 bases between them. CDR3 size: 16 residues. Here the CDR3 reads CASSQAPPEQRVGYTF. Written as DNA, the CDR3 is TGTGCCAGCAGCCAAGCCCCCCCGGAACAGAGGGTAGGCTACACCTTC.